The source of this TCR beta chain is a study of shared clonotypes between healthy human individuals. Overall study context: Contributing individuals were two females and a few males aged 18 to 49.

The junction had 11 bases not matched to a gene; V was cut back by 5 bases and J by 5 bases. Germline V lookup: CDR1 LNHDA, CDR2 SQIVND (reference sequence). The CDR3 length is 15 residues. Sequencing was performed with immunoSEQ multiplex PCR; in TCRdb, only in-frame clones are kept and a portion is missing. This table holds 450,000 to 550,000 clones, 75% to 85% found once. The clonotype comes from a woman in her thirties or forties in good health. Some clones in this sample may be carry-over from other donors' samples. This chain links TRBV19 with TRBJ1-2; the match to TRBD1 covers 7 bases. The sequenced sample was PBMCs. The CDR3 loop reads CASSERQGGKYGYTF. The CDR3 DNA follows: TGTGCCAGTAGTGAACGACAGGGAGGGAAGTATGGCTACACCTTC.